This T cell receptor (beta chain) was retrieved from a study of cytomegalovirus exposure and HLA in healthy donors. Broader study findings: Data from an earlier analysis indicated that most TCR beta V segments were productive either about 87% or about 30% of the time. Several of the most significant clusters were apparently associated with common viral pathogens in a later analysis. As a later analysis revealed, most CMV-associated TCR beta chains appeared HLA-restricted. Using the classifier, cytomegalovirus status was reportedly diagnosed with high specificity and sensitivity.

About this clone itself: What it recognizes is unknown.

PCR involved 60 Vbeta and 13 Jbeta primers. Clones were read by immunoSEQ multiplex PCR, and TCRdb kept only the in-frame ones, dropping some. The data contain 60,000 or so clones, less than 90% of them singletons. This CDR3 contains 14 residues. The sequenced sample was PBMCs. J is TRBJ1-1 and V is TRBV21-1; TRBD1 reflects the table's D call only, with no check against the DNA. TRBV21-1 is a recognized pseudogene. The TCR comes from a female donor in good health and CMV-seronegative. CDR3 nucleotides: TGTGCCTCCATGAGGACAGAGCTTTACACTGAAGCTTTCTTT. It is translated as CASMRTELYTEAFF.